These 26 T cell receptor beta chains share one sample of origin, sequenced in a study of blood T cells in healthy people across ages. Next came a second PCR, run for about 7 to 12 cycles, which used a sample-barcoded 5' primer along with a J-beta primer mix. TCRdb re-derived calls from the 5' RACE reads in MiXCR, one entry per CDR3 protein. The table records about 970,000 distinct CDR3 sequences, roughly 51% of them present only once. Sequenced sample: blood. These receptor sequences come from a woman aged 55-69 years in good health.

The CDR3 loop is CASSQQQRIYYNEQFF. The CDR3 coding sequence is TGTGCCAGCAGCCAACAACAGAGAATCTACTACAATGAGCAGTTCTTC. The J gene is TRBJ2-1, the V gene TRBV14; D gene uncertain. The germline gives CDR1 SGHDN, CDR2 FVKESK. The V end lost 2 bases, the J end lost 3 bases, and 14 bases lay between the germline ends. This CDR3 spans 16 amino acids.

This chain connects TRBV5-1 to TRBJ2-7, with D possibly matching TRBD2 (5 bases). The CDR3 covers 16 residues. Germline assignment: CDR1 SGHRS and CDR2 YFSETQ. Trimming left V 6 bases short and J 4 bases short, with 23 bases between. The CDR3 DNA sequence: TGCGCCAGCACCTTTGACCGCGAGGGCGCAACATACGAGCAGTACTTC. This codes for CASTFDREGATYEQYF.

The genes are TRBV5-1 and TRBJ2-1, with unresolved D. With 2 bases removed from V and 4 bases from J, the gap between germline ends came to 16 bases. Germline V CDR1 and CDR2: SGHRS, YFSETQ. The CDR3 consists of 16 residues. Written as DNA, the CDR3 is TGCGCCAGCAGCTTACGGGTCCAAGACCCATACAATGAGCAGTTCTTC. Residues: CASSLRVQDPYNEQFF. Full variable domain (outside the CDR3, taken from reference TRBV5-1 and TRBJ2-1): KAGVTQTPRYLIKTRGQQVTLSCSPISGHRSVSWYQQTPGQGLQFLFEYFSETQRNKGNFPGRFSGRQFSNSRSEMNVSTLELGDSALYLCASSLRVQDPYNEQFFGPGTRLTVL.

This chain uses TRBV29-1 with TRBJ2-1; 7 positions match TRBD1. Germline V gene lookup returns CDR1 SQVTM and CDR2 ANQGSEA. There are 16 residues in the CDR3. Trimming at V came to 3 bases and at J to 9 bases, leaving 17 bases not matched to a gene. CDR3 bases: TGCAGCGTTGATCCACAGGGGATGTCAGAGAGGGGTGAGCAGTTCTTC. Translating it yields CSVDPQGMSERGEQFF.

This sequence joins TRBV7-3 and TRBJ2-1; 8 bases align to TRBD2. This CDR3 is 15 amino acids long. V was clipped by 3 bases and J by 4 bases; unmatched bases: 5. The germline CDR1 and CDR2 sequences are SGHTA and FQGTGA. The DNA of the CDR3 is TGTGCCAGCAGCTTTAGCGGGAATTCTTACAATGAGCAGTTCTTC. Protein sequence: CASSFSGNSYNEQFF.

The chain links TRBV7-2 to TRBJ2-7; unclear D gene. The germline V gene encodes CDR1 SGHTA and CDR2 FQGNSA. The CDR3 extends over 14 amino acids. With 5 bases removed from V and 2 bases from J, the gap between germline ends came to 13 bases. The CDR3 nucleotides are TGTGCCAGCAGCCCCGTGGACGGCCCCTACGAGCAGTACTTC. Its translation is CASSPVDGPYEQYF.

This clonotype was seen just once. The chain joins TRBV6-2 or TRBV6-3 to TRBJ2-3; TRBD1 is a possible D gene (6 bases). The V end was cut by 1 base, the J end by 14 bases, with 10 bases between. CDR1 MNHEY and CDR2 SVGEGT come from the germline V gene. The CDR3 is 11 residues long. The CDR3 DNA is TGTGCCAGCAGTTACTTGGGGGCAGTGTATTTT. Its translation is CASSYLGAVYF.

The chain carries TRBV24-1 and TRBJ2-3; D not certain. The length of the CDR3 is 17 residues. With 1 base removed from V and 0 bases from J, the gap between germline ends came to 13 bases. Looked up from germline, CDR1 is KGHDR and CDR2 is SFDVKD. The CDR3 sequence: CATSDFSTIPSTDTQYF. As DNA, the CDR3 is TGTGCCACCAGTGATTTTTCCACTATTCCTAGCACAGATACGCAGTATTTT.

The sample holds many counts of this clonotype. This chain connects TRBV9 to TRBJ2-6; D is unresolved. The germline V and J ends were trimmed by 4 bases and 4 bases, with 6 bases remaining between them. Germline-derived CDR1 and CDR2 are SGDLS and YYNGEE. This CDR3 is built from 13 residues. The CDR3 bases are TGTGCCAGCAGCCCCCAGGGGGCCAACGTCCTGACTTTC. Protein: CASSPQGANVLTF.

V is TRBV4-1 and J is TRBJ2-1; D possibly corresponds to TRBD1 (5 bases). The last part of the DNA fits TRBJ2-7 better; the J call may be wrong. The CDR3 is 14 amino acids. Germline CDR1 is MGHRA and CDR2 is YSYEKL. The DNA for the CDR3 is TGCGCCAGCAGCCAAGGGACAAAATACAATGAGCAGTACTTC. This translates into CASSQGTKYNEQYF.

The J gene is TRBJ2-5, the V gene TRBV18, with 7 nucleotides matching TRBD1. The J call may be faulty, since TRBJ2-7 better matches the DNA end. CDR1 is KGHSH, CDR2 LQKENI, per germline. The length of the CDR3 is 15 residues. In nucleotides, the CDR3 is TGTGCCAGCTCACCACAGAGACAGGGAGTCGGCGAGCAGTACTTC. Protein product: CASSPQRQGVGEQYF.

The chain joins TRBV27 to TRBJ2-7; 12 bases fit TRBD1. CDR1 and CDR2 from the germline V gene are MNHEY and SMNVEV (reference sequence). With V trimmed by 4 bases and J by 9 bases, 4 bases remained unmatched. This CDR3 region has 13 residues. The CDR3: CASSSGQGAVQYF. CDR3 nucleotides: TGTGCCAGCAGTTCGGGACAGGGGGCGGTGCAGTACTTC.

This clonotype was found once. This chain joins TRBV7-6 and TRBJ2-7; a weak D match, TRBD2 (5 bases). Trimming removed 4 bases at V and 7 bases at J, with 23 bases between. This CDR3 has 16 amino acids. In germline, CDR1 is SGHVS, CDR2 FNYEAQ. DNA for the CDR3: TGTGCCAGCAGCTCGCAGAGTGGGGTCGTAGGAGGAGAGCAGTACTTC. Protein: CASSSQSGVVGGEQYF.

Details on this clonotype: One end of the junction varies from germline; a read error may be responsible. V is TRBV24-1 and J is TRBJ2-5; 7 positions match TRBD1. This CDR3 contains 16 residues. Germline lookup yields CDR1 KGHDR and CDR2 SFDVKD. CDR3 protein: CATSTRQGAGTEIQYF. CDR3 bases: TGTGCCACCAGCACCAGACAGGGAGCAGGCACAGAGATCCAGTACTTC.

This clonotype showed up just a few times. This chain uses TRBV29-1 with TRBJ2-7, with D possibly matching TRBD1 (6 bases). The CDR3 is made up of 13 amino acids. Per germline, CDR1 SQVTM and CDR2 ANQGSEA. Deletions cut 6 bases from V and 6 bases from J, with 18 bases between. For the CDR3, the DNA is TGCAGCGTCGCTGACAGGAGAGGGTCCGAGCAGTACTTC. This sequence encodes CSVADRRGSEQYF.

A word on this clonotype: A read error may be the cause here, since a much bigger clone is one base away. The J gene is TRBJ2-3, the V gene TRBV10-3; TRBD2 matches 10 bases. CDR1 and CDR2 (germline): ENHRY, SYGVKD. This CDR3 spans 14 amino acids. Germline trimming cut 6 bases from V and 1 base from J; bases unmatched to any gene: 1. The DNA of the CDR3 is TGTGCCATCAGCCTAGCGGGAGGCACAGATACGCAGTATTTT. This translates into CAISLAGGTDTQYF.

The J gene is TRBJ2-1, the V gene TRBV3-1; TRBD2 matches at 8 bases. CDR3 length: 13 amino acids. Germline V gene data show CDR1 as LGHDT and CDR2 as YNNKEL (reference sequence). The CDR3 coding sequence is TGTGGAGCGGGAGCCCTCGCCTTCAATGAGCAGTTCTTC. Its protein is CGAGALAFNEQFF.

V gene TRBV5-6 combines with J gene TRBJ2-5; possibly TRBD2 for D (5 bases). Germline CDR1 reads SGHDT; CDR2 reads YYEEEE. The CDR3 spans 15 residues. V dropped 3 bases and J dropped 7 bases, with 19 bases sitting between them. CDR3 sequence: CASSYWTLALGTQYF. The CDR3 region has the DNA TGTGCCAGCAGCTACTGGACTCTAGCACTAGGGACCCAGTACTTC.

This clonotype was picked up a small number of times. V is TRBV4-3 and J is TRBJ1-5, with D possibly TRBD1 on 5 matching bases. Germline assignment: CDR1 LGHNA and CDR2 YSLEER. Trimming took off 3 bases at V and 9 bases at J, with 12 bases between the two ends. There are 13 residues in the CDR3. The CDR3 is CASSQFLGTPQHF. CDR3 DNA: TGCGCCAGCAGCCAGTTTTTGGGGACGCCCCAGCATTTT.

In this sample, this clonotype turned up a few times. The rearrangement joins TRBV18 to TRBJ2-3; D is undetermined. Trimming stripped 4 bases from V and 4 bases from J, with 9 bases between. Germline V gene lookup returns CDR1 KGHSH and CDR2 LQKENI. This CDR3 region has 13 residues. The CDR3 coding sequence is TGTGCCAGCTCACTTTCCCACCCAGATACGCAGTATTTT. This codes for CASSLSHPDTQYF.

J is TRBJ2-3 and V is TRBV6-1, with 11 nucleotides matching TRBD2. The CDR3 totals 15 residues. The V segment lost 4 bases and the J segment 1 base; nucleotides outside the gene matches: 1. In germline, CDR1 is MNHNS, CDR2 SASEGT. The DNA for the CDR3 is TGTGCCAGCAGTGTACTAGCGGGAGGCACAGATACGCAGTATTTT. Protein product: CASSVLAGGTDTQYF.

The rearrangement links TRBV21-1 to TRBJ1-4. TRBV21-1 has pseudogene status. The CDR3 consists of 16 residues. DNA of the CDR3: TGTGCCAGCAGCAAAAGGCCGGGGGGGGGAATCCAAAAACTGTTTTTT. This codes for CASSKRPGGGIQKLFF.

CDR3 in DNA: TGTGCCAGCAGTTCTTGGGGGGAATCCCGAAATCAGCCCCAGCATTTT. As protein: CASSSWGESRNQPQHF. This chain links TRBV6-2 or TRBV6-3 with TRBJ1-5; a weak D match, TRBD1 (5 bases). V was shortened by 4 bases and J by 4 bases, with 17 bases between the two germline ends. This CDR3 has 16 amino acids. Germline lookup yields CDR1 MNHEY and CDR2 SVGEGT.

This sequence joins TRBV7-2 and TRBJ2-5; possibly TRBD1 or TRBD2 for D (5 bases each). The end of the DNA fits TRBJ2-1 better, so the J call may be wrong. Germline V gene data show CDR1 as SGHTA and CDR2 as FQGNSA. The CDR3 contains 14 residues. The CDR3 DNA reads TGTGCCAGCAGCCGGGACGGATACCAAGAGACCCAGTTCTTC. This encodes CASSRDGYQETQFF.

V and J are TRBV20-1 and TRBJ2-5; weak D call: TRBD1 (6 bases). The V end was cut by 6 bases, the J end by 11 bases, with 28 bases between. CDR3 length: 15 residues. Germline CDR1 DFQATT, CDR2 SNEGSKA (reference sequence). Written as DNA, the CDR3 is TGCAGTGCAGACGTACTGAGGGGGAGAGCCGAAGAGCAGTACTTC. Protein: CSADVLRGRAEEQYF.

This clonotype was detected a few times. This chain's CDR3 is CASSLGLAIETQYF. As DNA, the CDR3 is TGTGCCAGCAGCCTCGGACTAGCCATTGAGACCCAGTACTTC. This chain links TRBV11-2 with TRBJ2-5, with 8 bases fitting TRBD2. Per germline, CDR1 SGHAT and CDR2 FQNNGV. This CDR3 has 14 residues. With V trimmed by 5 bases and J by 5 bases, 7 bases remained unmatched. Filled out from reference TRBV11-2 and TRBJ2-5, the complete variable domain reads EAGVAQSPRYKIIEKRQSVAFWCNPISGHATLYWYQQILGQGPKLLIQFQNNGVVDDSQLPKDRFSAERLKGVDSTLKIQPAKLEDSAVYLCASSLGLAIETQYFGPGTRLLVL.